This T cell receptor beta chain was recorded in a study of T cells in localized non-small cell lung cancer. Points from the study as a whole: Heterogeneity is still possible, as just one tumor region was sequenced. Appearances in adjacent lung were noted for a median 57 of the top 100 tumor clones.

Concerning this clone itself: Antigen: not known.

Assay used: immunoSEQ multiplex PCR; TCRdb lists only in-frame clones, some missing. Here the sample spans about 130,000 clones, around 92% being singletons. There are 13 residues in the CDR3. Germline CDR1 and CDR2: ENHRY and SYGVKD. V lost 7 bases to trimming and J lost 1 base, with 11 bases between them. Sequenced material: peripheral blood, taken before any cancer treatment. The chain employs TRBV10-3 and TRBJ2-7; D may be TRBD1 (6 bases). The receptor comes from a female donor older than 55 with stage I lung adenocarcinoma. CDR3 nucleotide sequence: TGTGCCATCACCAAGACAGGATCCTACGAGCAGTACTTC. This encodes CAITKTGSYEQYF.